The rows below give T cell receptor beta chains drawn from one sample of a study of shared clonotypes between healthy human individuals. TCRdb's table, derived via immunoSEQ multiplex PCR, lists solely in-frame clones and lacks some. The sample consists of some 2,000,000 clones, approximately 94% of them appearing once. Sequencing was performed on naive CD4+ T cells sorted from blood. The receptors were gathered from a man aged 18 to 35 in good health. CDR3s include the opening cysteine and the closing phenylalanine or tryptophan. A D gene is named only where the DNA matches it firmly. Not all rows give a size; the values are once, few, many and, for expanded clones, a class.

j_call	d_call	clone_size	cdr3_length	v_call	cdr3_aa	cdr3_nt
TRBJ2-7	.	.	13	TRBV18	CASSPSDSREQYF	TGTGCCAGCTCACCATCGGACAGTCGGGAGCAGTACTTC
TRBJ2-7	.	.	11	TRBV7-2	CASSNSWEQYF	TGTGCCAGCAGCAATAGTTGGGAGCAGTACTTC
TRBJ2-2	.	.	14	TRBV6-1	CASRAVSNTGELFF	TGTGCCAGCAGGGCAGTCTCGAACACCGGGGAGCTGTTTTTT
TRBJ2-7	TRBD2	.	13	TRBV30	CAWRGLAGEEQYF	TGTGCCTGGAGGGGACTAGCGGGGGAGGAGCAGTACTTC
TRBJ1-4	.	.	15	TRBV19	CASRRPGLTNEKLFF	TGTGCCAGTAGACGACCAGGGCTAACTAATGAAAAACTGTTTTTT
TRBJ2-2	TRBD2	.	15	TRBV7-9	CASSSRTGGTGELFF	TGTGCCAGCAGCTCCAGGACCGGGGGGACCGGGGAGCTGTTTTTT
TRBJ1-1	.	few	13	TRBV6-1	CASDGQLGTEAFF	TGTGCCAGCGACGGGCAGTTAGGAACTGAAGCTTTCTTT
TRBJ2-7	.	.	14	TRBV18	CASSPDRAPYEQYF	TGTGCCAGCTCACCGGACAGAGCCCCCTACGAGCAGTACTTC
TRBJ2-2	.	.	18	TRBV27	CASRPWRVEGQNTGELFF	TGTGCCAGCAGACCCTGGAGGGTTGAGGGGCAGAACACCGGGGAGCTGTTTTTT
TRBJ1-1	.	.	13	TRBV30	CAWSRGANTEAFF	TGTGCCTGGAGTAGAGGGGCGAACACTGAAGCTTTCTTT
TRBJ1-1	.	.	15	TRBV5-1	CASSSLTVMNTEAFF	TGCGCCAGCAGCTCCCTGACAGTTATGAACACTGAAGCTTTCTTT
TRBJ2-7	.	.	12	TRBV11-2	CASSFRTGWQYF	TGTGCCAGCAGCTTCAGAACAGGGTGGCAGTACTTC
TRBJ2-3	.	.	13	TRBV10-2	CASSEISRDTQYF	TGCGCCAGCAGTGAGATTAGCCGGGATACGCAGTATTTT
TRBJ1-1	.	.	12	TRBV6-5	CASSYSFTEAFF	TGTGCCAGCAGTTACTCATTCACTGAAGCTTTCTTT
TRBJ1-4	TRBD1	.	15	TRBV9	CASSDGTGGAEKLFF	TGTGCCAGCAGCGACGGGACAGGGGGTGCTGAAAAACTGTTTTTT
TRBJ2-3	TRBD2	.	15	TRBV5-5	CASSPIAGRVDTQYF	TGTGCCAGCAGCCCAATAGCGGGAAGGGTAGATACGCAGTATTTT
TRBJ2-7	.	.	12	TRBV18	CASSPRLGEQYF	TGTGCCAGCTCACCACGATTGGGCGAGCAGTACTTC
TRBJ2-7	TRBD2	.	14	TRBV14	CASTPLGGSYEQYF	TGTGCCAGCACCCCCCTGGGGGGGTCCTACGAGCAGTACTTC
TRBJ2-1	.	.	12	TRBV5-1	CASRFTMGEQFF	TGCGCCAGCAGGTTTACGATGGGGGAGCAGTTCTTC
TRBJ1-2	.	.	13	TRBV19	CASSIDAAYGYTF	TGTGCCAGTAGTATAGACGCGGCATATGGCTACACCTTC
TRBJ1-2	.	.	15	TRBV19	CASRTSPGENYGYTF	TGTGCCAGTAGAACCTCTCCCGGGGAAAACTATGGCTACACCTTC
TRBJ2-5	.	.	11	TRBV20-1	CSATSAETQYF	TGCAGTGCTACCTCAGCGGAGACCCAGTACTTC